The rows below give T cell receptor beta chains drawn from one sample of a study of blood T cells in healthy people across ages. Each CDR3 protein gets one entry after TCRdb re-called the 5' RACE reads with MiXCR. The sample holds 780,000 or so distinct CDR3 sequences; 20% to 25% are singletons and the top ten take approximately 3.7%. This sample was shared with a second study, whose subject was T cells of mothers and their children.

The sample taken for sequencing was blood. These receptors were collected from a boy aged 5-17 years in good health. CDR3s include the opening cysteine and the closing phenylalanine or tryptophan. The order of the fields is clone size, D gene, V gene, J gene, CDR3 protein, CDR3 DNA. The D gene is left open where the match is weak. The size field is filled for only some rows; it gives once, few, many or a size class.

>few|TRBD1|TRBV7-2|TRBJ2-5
CASSIKGARQETQYF
TGTGCCAGCAGCATCAAGGGGGCGCGGCAAGAGACCCAGTACTTC
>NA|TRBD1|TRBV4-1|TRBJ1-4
CASSQTGTGYEKLFF
TGCGCCAGCAGCCAGACCGGGACAGGTTACGAAAAACTGTTTTTT
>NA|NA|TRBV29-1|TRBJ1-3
CSVVDILRGNTIYF
TGCAGCGTGGTGGACATATTGAGGGGAAACACCATATATTTT
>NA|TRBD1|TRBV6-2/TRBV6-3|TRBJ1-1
CASSPDRGAFF
TGTGCCAGCAGTCCCGACAGGGGTGCTTTCTTT
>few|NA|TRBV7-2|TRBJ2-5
CASSLRRGSQETQYF
TGTGCCAGCAGCTTACGCCGGGGTTCCCAAGAGACCCAGTACTTC
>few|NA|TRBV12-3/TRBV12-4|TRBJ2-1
CASSFTGGLSYNEQFF
TGTGCCAGCAGTTTCACTGGGGGGTTATCCTACAATGAGCAGTTCTTC
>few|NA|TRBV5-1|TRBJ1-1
CASSDVLGGTEAFF
TGCGCCAGCAGCGATGTGCTGGGGGGCACTGAAGCTTTCTTT
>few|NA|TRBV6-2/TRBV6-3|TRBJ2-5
CASSYSRAGLNVRRQETQYF
TGTGCCAGCAGTTACTCGCGGGCTGGACTAAACGTGCGGCGCCAAGAGACCCAGTACTTC
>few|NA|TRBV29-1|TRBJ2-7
CSVEDLGSGSQHF
TGCAGCGTTGAAGATCTTGGGTCAGGGAGTCAGCACTTC
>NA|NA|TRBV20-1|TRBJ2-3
CSAKRPGQQPSTHTQYF
TGCAGTGCGAAAAGACCGGGACAACAGCCTAGCACACATACGCAGTATTTT
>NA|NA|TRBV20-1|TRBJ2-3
CSARRSNTDTQYF
TGCAGTGCTAGGCGTTCCAACACAGATACGCAGTATTTT
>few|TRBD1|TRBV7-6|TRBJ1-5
CASSLETGPGNQPQHF
TGTGCCAGCAGCCTGGAGACAGGGCCAGGCAATCAGCCCCAGCATTTT
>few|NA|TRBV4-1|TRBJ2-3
CASSQEESTDTQYF
TGCGCCAGCAGCCAAGAGGAGAGCACAGATACGCAGTATTTT
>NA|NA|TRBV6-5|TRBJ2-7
CASSYEGGLSYEQYF
TGTGCCAGCAGTTACGAGGGGGGACTATCCTACGAGCAGTACTTC
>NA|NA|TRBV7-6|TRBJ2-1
CASSLGRRGPDEQFF
TGTGCCAGCAGCTTAGGTCGCAGGGGTCCCGATGAGCAGTTCTTC
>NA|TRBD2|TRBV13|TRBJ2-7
CASSSSSGTGSYEQYF
TGTGCCAGCAGCTCGAGTAGCGGGACCGGATCCTACGAGCAGTACTTC
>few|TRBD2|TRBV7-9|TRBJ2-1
CASSLGLAGYRDYNEQFF
TGTGCCAGCAGCTTAGGACTAGCGGGTTATAGGGACTACAATGAGCAGTTCTTC
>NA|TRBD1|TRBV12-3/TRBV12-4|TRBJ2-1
CASSSQTGGVYNEQFF
TGTGCCAGCAGTTCCCAGACAGGGGGCGTTTACAATGAGCAGTTCTTC
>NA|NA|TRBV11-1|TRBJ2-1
CASSLGPDRRNEQFF
TGTGCCAGCAGCTTAGGACCCGACAGGCGCAATGAGCAGTTCTTC
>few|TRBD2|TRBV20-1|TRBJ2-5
CSASQQAGGGKTQYF
TGCAGTGCTAGTCAGCAAGCGGGAGGGGGGAAGACCCAGTACTTC
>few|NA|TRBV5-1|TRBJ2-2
CASSLTGSTGELFF
TGCGCCAGCAGCTTGACAGGGTCCACCGGGGAGCTGTTTTTT
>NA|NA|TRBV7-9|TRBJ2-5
CASSLEGGFTETQYF
TGTGCCAGCAGCTTAGAAGGGGGGTTTACCGAGACCCAGTACTTC
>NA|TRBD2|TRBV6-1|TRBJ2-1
CASSAGLAGSNEQFF
TGTGCCAGCAGTGCCGGACTAGCGGGATCGAATGAGCAGTTCTTC
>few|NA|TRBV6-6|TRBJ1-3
CASSYRGSGNTIYF
TGTGCCAGCAGTTACAGGGGGTCTGGAAACACCATATATTTT
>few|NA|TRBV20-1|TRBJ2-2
CSALPGSGPGELFF
TGCAGTGCTCTCCCCGGGAGTGGCCCCGGGGAGCTGTTTTTT
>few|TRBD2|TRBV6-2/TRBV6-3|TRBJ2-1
CASNRAGGMDEQFF
TGTGCCAGCAACCGAGCGGGGGGGATGGATGAGCAGTTCTTC
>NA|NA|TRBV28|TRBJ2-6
CASSYFGNGANVLTF
TGTGCCAGCAGTTATTTCGGGAATGGGGCCAACGTCCTGACTTTC
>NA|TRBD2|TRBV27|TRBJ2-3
CASSFTGGPLDTQYF
TGTGCCAGCAGTTTTACGGGAGGGCCCCTCGACACGCAGTATTTT